Many counts were recorded for the clone carrying this T cell receptor beta chain. Its antigen is as yet unknown. Trimming removed 2 bases from V and 2 bases from J; junction bases left unmatched: 6. The CDR3 loop spans 15 amino acids. The time point here: patch test 1, 2 weeks after DPC sensitization. Stated treatment: therapeutic diphenylcyclopropenone sensitization with weekly scalp DPC. The data belong to a study of human T cells and chemical hapten exposure. About the study: All patients underwent weekly scalp dosing with diphenylcyclopropenone for the full roughly 25-week study. Small differences in pooled library volume mainly drove the variation in TCR yields per sample.

From the RACE reads, TCRdb called clonotypes with MiXCR, one entry per CDR3 protein. The data hold approximately 340,000 distinct CDR3 sequences, with about 7% observed a single time. Study findings and constraints: The donor cohort had alopecia, so its immune response may not match that of healthy people. DPC sensitization left the count of TCRs above 1 in 1000 unchanged.

The sequenced sample was whole blood, obtained in connection with sensitization to the hapten diphenylcyclopropenone (DPC). The clonotype comes from a woman between 18 and 30 years old with alopecia areata. Some clones in this sample may be carry-over from other donors' samples. The V call is TRBV12-3 or TRBV12-4, the J call TRBJ2-7, with TRBD1 matching 7 bases. Here the CDR3 DNA reads TGTGCCAGCAGTTTAACCCGGCAGGGGGCCTACGAGCAGTACTTC. Its protein is CASSLTRQGAYEQYF.